Presented here are 13 T cell receptor beta chains from one specimen sequenced in a study of cytomegalovirus exposure and HLA in healthy donors. The PCR employed 60 Vbeta primers together with 13 Jbeta primers. The repertoire was sequenced with immunoSEQ multiplex PCR; TCRdb's copy has only in-frame clones and lacks some. Seen here are over 100,000 clones, 74% observed once, and the top ten hold 6% to 8%. Sequenced: PBMCs. The receptors derive from a man aged 40-49 years in good health and CMV-seropositive.

This clone was seen more than once but under ten times. The rearrangement joins TRBV27 to TRBJ1-1; TRBD1 is a possible D gene (5 bases). The germline V gene encodes CDR1 MNHEY and CDR2 SMNVEV (reference sequence). The CDR3 length is 13 residues. V was trimmed by 5 bases and J by 7 bases, leaving 14 bases between them. CDR3 loop: CASSRAGRLEAFF. DNA for the CDR3: TGTGCCAGCAGTAGGGCAGGGCGGCTTGAAGCTTTCTTT.

V gene TRBV6-5 combines with J gene TRBJ2-2; D gene uncertain. This CDR3 is built from 13 residues. Trimming stripped 4 bases from V and 1 base from J, with 4 bases between. CDR1 and CDR2 from the germline V gene are MNHEY and SVGAGI. The DNA of the CDR3 is TGTGCCAGCAGTTTTAAGAACACCGGGGAGCTGTTTTTT. Its protein is CASSFKNTGELFF.

Points on this clone: A read error is possible here, since a much larger clone lies one base away. The CDR3 end shows no conserved phenylalanine or tryptophan, and so a read error is likely. The chain couples TRBV6-6 to TRBJ2-7; TRBD1 matches at 7 bases. Germline V gene data show CDR1 as MNHNY and CDR2 as SVGAGI (reference sequence). This CDR3 has 16 residues. V shed 1 base, J shed 3 bases, and the junction held 9 bases outside the gene matches. The CDR3, as DNA: TGTGCCAGCAGTTACTTACCCTGGACAGGAAACTACGAGCAGTACCTC. It encodes CASSYLPWTGNYEQYL.

The rearrangement links TRBV6-6 to TRBJ1-5; tentative D call: TRBD1 (6 bases). The CDR3 sequence is 11 residues long. Germline CDR1 reads MNHNY; CDR2 reads SVGAGI (reference sequence). Trimming stripped 6 bases from V and 10 bases from J, with 10 bases between. CDR3 nucleotides: TGTGCCAGCAGCCAGGGGCTTCCCCAGCATTTT. It yields the protein CASSQGLPQHF.

The rearrangement joins TRBV7-2 to TRBJ1-2; TRBD1 agrees at 7 bases. CDR1 and CDR2 from the germline V gene are SGHTA and FQGNSA. V gave up 0 bases and J gave up 12 bases; unmatched junction bases: 7. The CDR3 is made up of 13 amino acids. CDR3 coding DNA: TGTGCCAGCAGCTTAGCGCAGGGGGGATCGGACACCTTC. Amino acid sequence: CASSLAQGGSDTF.

This chain connects TRBV30 to TRBJ1-5; weak D call: TRBD1 (5 bases). Germline V gene lookup returns CDR1 GTSNPN and CDR2 SVGIG (reference sequence). The V gene lost 1 base and the J gene lost 0 bases, with 10 bases spanning the gap. There are 15 residues in the CDR3. CDR3 DNA: TGTGCCTGGAGTGGGGGGGAGCATAGCAATCAGCCCCAGCATTTT. Residues: CAWSGGEHSNQPQHF.

The chain links TRBV5-1 to TRBJ1-2, with TRBD1 identical over 9 bases. In germline, CDR1 is SGHRS, CDR2 YFSETQ. The CDR3 has 15 residues. Trimming at V came to 0 bases and at J to 7 bases, leaving 7 bases not matched to a gene. The CDR3 loop reads CASSLEATGGVGYTF. In DNA, the CDR3 is TGCGCCAGCAGCTTGGAGGCGACAGGGGGAGTTGGCTACACCTTC.

This chain connects TRBV2 to TRBJ2-1; perhaps TRBD2 as D (5 bases). This CDR3 region has 12 residues. Between the trimmed V and J ends, which lost 5 bases and 7 bases, there was a span of 9 bases. CDR1 SNHLY and CDR2 FYNNEI come from the germline V gene. CDR3 coding DNA: TGTGCCAGCAGTAGAACGGGGAATGAGCAGTTCTTC. This translates into CASSRTGNEQFF.

This rearrangement joins TRBV5-1 to TRBJ1-5; a weak D match, TRBD1 (6 bases). Germline values: CDR1 SGHRS, CDR2 YFSETQ. CDR3 length: 15 amino acids. The ends were cut back, 0 bases at V and 3 bases at J, with 10 bases in the middle. CDR3 in amino acids: CASSLDSGANQPQHF. CDR3 in DNA: TGCGCCAGCAGCTTGGATTCAGGGGCCAATCAGCCCCAGCATTTT.

The chain has TRBV30 and TRBJ1-2, with TRBD1 as a possible D gene (6 bases). Germline V gene sequence: CDR1 GTSNPN, CDR2 SVGIG (reference sequence). This CDR3 has 13 residues. Trimming took 0 bases from V and 4 from J, leaving 9 bases between them. The CDR3 sequence: CAWSVQGLYGYTF. CDR3 nucleotide sequence: TGTGCCTGGAGTGTACAGGGTCTCTATGGCTACACCTTC.

The chain is built from TRBV28 and TRBJ2-5, with TRBD1 identical over 9 bases. V shed 3 bases and J 10 bases; nucleotides not matched to a gene: 12. The CDR3 runs to 15 residues. Germline CDR1 MDHEN, CDR2 SYDVKM. As DNA, the CDR3 is TGTGCCAGCAGTTTCCGAGGGACAGGGAGTGGAGGCCAGTACTTC. Amino acids: CASSFRGTGSGGQYF.

This clone turned up a few times. The rearrangement joins TRBV29-1 to TRBJ1-1; 7 bases line up with TRBD1. Trimming removed 6 bases from V and 5 bases from J; junction bases left unmatched: 6. The length of the CDR3 is 12 residues. Per the germline V gene, CDR1 is SQVTM and CDR2 is ANQGSEA. The CDR3 DNA reads as TGCAGCGTGCTGACAGGGAGGACTGAAGCTTTCTTT. Translating gives CSVLTGRTEAFF.

V gene TRBV19 combines with J gene TRBJ2-7, with 7 bases lining up with TRBD1. Germline loops: CDR1 LNHDA, CDR2 SQIVND (reference sequence). V gave up 4 bases and J gave up 1 base; unmatched junction bases: 7. This CDR3 contains 15 residues. CDR3 sequence reads: CASSSHHRGSYEQYF. CDR3 in DNA: TGTGCCAGTAGTAGTCATCACAGGGGATCCTACGAGCAGTACTTC.